The subject of this entry is one TCR beta chain. Germline V gene lookup returns CDR1 SGHTA and CDR2 FQGNSA. This CDR3 is 12 amino acids long. After removal of 1 base from V and 9 bases from J, the junction contained 2 bases not matched to a gene. This record comes from a study of blood T cell repertoires in COVID-19. Categorization into cohorts depended on clinical history that participants reported. Some clones are missing from TCRdb's copy, which holds only in-frame ones; the method was immunoSEQ multiplex PCR. The profile shows 200,000 to 300,000 clones, 90% of them singletons. The chain links TRBV7-2 to TRBJ1-1, with 7 bases fitting TRBD1. Sequencing used PBMCs or T cells enriched from blood (not recorded which). This receptor was taken from a man between 50 and 59 years old who had been exposed to COVID-19. The DNA of the CDR3 is TGTGCCAGCAGCTTAGAGGACAGGAAAGCTTTCTTT. Translation: CASSLEDRKAFF.